This T cell receptor (beta chain) was retrieved from a study of CD8+CD57+ T cells in acquired aplastic anemia. Study overall: Mean DNA quantity obtained from sorted CD4+ and CD8+ cells was about 3 ug.

Those patients picked for sequencing had displayed CD8+CD57+ cell expansion on flow cytometry. None of the patients had been given any therapy when their blood was sampled. V lost 4 bases to trimming and J lost 1 base; unmatched junction nucleotides: 6. The CDR3 is 15 residues long. Germline V gene data show CDR1 as KGHSH and CDR2 as LQKENI. As regards this clonotype: The antigen remains undetermined.

Genomic DNA served as template for TCR beta VDJ and CDR3 profiling. TCRdb recomputed calls from the reads with MiXCR, one row per CDR3 protein. This sample has 200,000 to 250,000 distinct CDR3 sequences, with more than 55% found just once. General study points: Patients and controls had CD8+ Simpson's diversity values that were not significantly distinct. Found in both controls and patients were 25 to 35 CD8+ CDR3 sequences.

The gene calls are TRBV18 and TRBJ2-7; TRBD2 agrees at 8 bases. Sequenced input: sorted CD4+, CD8+, or CD8+CD57+ T cells (not recorded which) from PBMCs. The origin of this receptor is a human donor with aplastic anemia. CDR3 residues: CASSLAGGESYEQYF. In nucleotides, the CDR3 is TGTGCCAGCTCACTCGCGGGGGGCGAATCCTACGAGCAGTACTTC.